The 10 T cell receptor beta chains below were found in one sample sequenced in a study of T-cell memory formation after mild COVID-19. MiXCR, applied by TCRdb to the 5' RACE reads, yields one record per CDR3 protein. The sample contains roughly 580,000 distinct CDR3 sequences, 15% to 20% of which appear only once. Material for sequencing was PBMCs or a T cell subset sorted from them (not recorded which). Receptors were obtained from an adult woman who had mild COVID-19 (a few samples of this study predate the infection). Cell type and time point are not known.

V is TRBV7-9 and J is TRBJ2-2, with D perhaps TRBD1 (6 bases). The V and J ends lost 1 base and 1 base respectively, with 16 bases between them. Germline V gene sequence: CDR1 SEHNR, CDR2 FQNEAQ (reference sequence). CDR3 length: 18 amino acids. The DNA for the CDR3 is TGTGCCAGCAGCTTAGTAGCCAGGGGCCCACGGAACACCGGGGAGCTGTTTTTT. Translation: CASSLVARGPRNTGELFF.

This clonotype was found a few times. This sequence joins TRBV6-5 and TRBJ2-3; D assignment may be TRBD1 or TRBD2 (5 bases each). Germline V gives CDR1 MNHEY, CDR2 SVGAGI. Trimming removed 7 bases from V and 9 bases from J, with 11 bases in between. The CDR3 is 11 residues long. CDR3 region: CASMRGITQYF. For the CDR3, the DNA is TGTGCCAGCATGAGGGGAATAACGCAGTATTTT.

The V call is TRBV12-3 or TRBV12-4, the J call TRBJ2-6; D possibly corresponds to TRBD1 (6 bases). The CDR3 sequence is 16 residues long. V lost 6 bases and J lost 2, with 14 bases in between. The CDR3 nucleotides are TGTGCCAGCAGCGTAACCAGGGGTCCTGGGGCCAACGTCCTGACTTTC. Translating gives CASSVTRGPGANVLTF.

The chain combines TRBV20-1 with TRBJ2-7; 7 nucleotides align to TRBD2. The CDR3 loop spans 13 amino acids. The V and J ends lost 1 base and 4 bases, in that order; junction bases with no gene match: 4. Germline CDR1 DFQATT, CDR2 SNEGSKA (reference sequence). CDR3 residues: CSARAGGEYEQYF. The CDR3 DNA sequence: TGCAGTGCTAGAGCGGGAGGCGAGTACGAGCAGTACTTC.

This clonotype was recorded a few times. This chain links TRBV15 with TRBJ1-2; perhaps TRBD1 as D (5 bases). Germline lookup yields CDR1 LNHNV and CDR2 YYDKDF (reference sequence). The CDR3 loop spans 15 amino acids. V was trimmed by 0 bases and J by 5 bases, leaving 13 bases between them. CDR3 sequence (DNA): TGTGCCACCAGCAGAGATCTTGGGGGAGTATATGGCTACACCTTC. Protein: CATSRDLGGVYGYTF.

CDR3 DNA sequence: TGCAGTGCTAGATCCGCGGACAGGGCCTCTGGAAACACCATATATTTT. This codes for CSARSADRASGNTIYF. The J gene is TRBJ1-3, the V gene TRBV20-1; 8 bases are shared with TRBD1. CDR1 and CDR2 from the germline V gene are DFQATT and SNEGSKA (reference sequence). This CDR3 region has 16 residues. Trimming took 2 bases from V and 0 from J; bases not matched to a gene: 6.

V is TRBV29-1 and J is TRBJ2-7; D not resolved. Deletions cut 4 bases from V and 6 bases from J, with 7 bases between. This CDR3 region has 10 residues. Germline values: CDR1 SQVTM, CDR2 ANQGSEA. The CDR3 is CSVVGAEQYF. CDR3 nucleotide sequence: TGCAGCGTTGTAGGTGCCGAGCAGTACTTC.

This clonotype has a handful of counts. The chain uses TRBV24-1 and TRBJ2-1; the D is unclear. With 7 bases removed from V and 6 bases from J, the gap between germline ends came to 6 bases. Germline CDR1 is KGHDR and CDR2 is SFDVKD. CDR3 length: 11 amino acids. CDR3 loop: CATSAVNEQFF. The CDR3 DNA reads TGTGCCACCAGCGCGGTCAATGAGCAGTTCTTC.

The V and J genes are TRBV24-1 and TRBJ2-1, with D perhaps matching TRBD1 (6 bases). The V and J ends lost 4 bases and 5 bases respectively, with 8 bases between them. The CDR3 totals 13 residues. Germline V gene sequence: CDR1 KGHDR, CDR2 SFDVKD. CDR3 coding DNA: TGTGCCACCAGTGAATCAGGGGACAATGAGCAGTTCTTC. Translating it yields CATSESGDNEQFF.

CDR3 DNA: TGTGCCATCAGTCTAGACAGCAGCGGCTACACCTTC. As protein: CAISLDSSGYTF. This chain joins TRBV10-3 and TRBJ1-2; the D gene is possibly TRBD1 (5 bases). CDR1 and CDR2 from the germline V gene are ENHRY and SYGVKD. Trimming pared 5 bases from V and 8 bases from J, leaving 12 bases between. The CDR3 is made up of 12 amino acids.